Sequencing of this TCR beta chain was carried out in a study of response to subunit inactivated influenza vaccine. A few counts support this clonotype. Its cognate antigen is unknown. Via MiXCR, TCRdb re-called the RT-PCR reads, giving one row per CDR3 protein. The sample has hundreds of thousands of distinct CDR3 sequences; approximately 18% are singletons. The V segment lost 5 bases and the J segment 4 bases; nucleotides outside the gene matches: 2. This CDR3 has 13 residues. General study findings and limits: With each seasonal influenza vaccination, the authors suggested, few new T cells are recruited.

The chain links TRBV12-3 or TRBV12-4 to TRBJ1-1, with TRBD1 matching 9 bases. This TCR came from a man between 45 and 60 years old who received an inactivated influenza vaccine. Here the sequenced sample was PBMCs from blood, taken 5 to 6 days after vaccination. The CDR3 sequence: CASSRQGVTEAFF. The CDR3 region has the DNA TGTGCCAGCAGTAGACAGGGGGTCACTGAAGCTTTCTTT.